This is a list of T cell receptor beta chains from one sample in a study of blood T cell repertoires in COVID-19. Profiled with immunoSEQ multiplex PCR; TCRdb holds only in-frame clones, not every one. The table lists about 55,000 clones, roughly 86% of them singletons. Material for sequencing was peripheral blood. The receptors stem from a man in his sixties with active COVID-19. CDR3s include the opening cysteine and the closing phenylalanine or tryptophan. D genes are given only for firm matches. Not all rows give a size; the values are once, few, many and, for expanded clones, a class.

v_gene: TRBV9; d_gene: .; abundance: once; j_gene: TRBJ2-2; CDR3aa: CASRLTGGELFF; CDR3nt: TGTGCCAGCAGGCTGACCGGGGGGGAGCTGTTTTTT
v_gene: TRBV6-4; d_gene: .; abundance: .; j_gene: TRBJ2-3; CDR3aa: CASSKNGGTDTQYF; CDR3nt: TGTGCCAGCAGTAAGAACGGGGGCACAGATACGCAGTATTTT
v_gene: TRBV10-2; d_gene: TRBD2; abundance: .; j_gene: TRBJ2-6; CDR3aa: CASGSGSGGSSGANVLTF; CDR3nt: TGCGCCAGCGGCTCTGGTTCGGGGGGAAGTTCTGGGGCCAACGTCCTGACTTTC
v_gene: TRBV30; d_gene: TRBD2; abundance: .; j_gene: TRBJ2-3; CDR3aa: CAWSGGAGLAGGTSTDTQYF; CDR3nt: TGTGCCTGGAGTGGGGGAGCGGGACTAGCGGGAGGTACTAGCACAGATACGCAGTATTTT
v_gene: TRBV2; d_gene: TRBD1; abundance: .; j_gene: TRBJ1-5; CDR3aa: CASSERQGADNQPQHF; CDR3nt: TGTGCCAGCAGTGAAAGACAGGGGGCAGACAATCAGCCCCAGCATTTT
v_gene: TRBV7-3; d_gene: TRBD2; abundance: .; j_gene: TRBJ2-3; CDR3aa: CASSLGFAGGDGDTQYF; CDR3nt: TGTGCCAGCAGCTTAGGTTTCGCGGGAGGGGATGGAGATACGCAGTATTTT
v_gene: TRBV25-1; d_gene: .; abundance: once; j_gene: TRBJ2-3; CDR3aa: CASRTGGTDTQYF; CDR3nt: TGTGCCAGCAGGACAGGAGGCACAGATACGCAGTATTTT
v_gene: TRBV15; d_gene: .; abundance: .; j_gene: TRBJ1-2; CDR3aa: CATRAGLNRVNYGYTF; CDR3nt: TGTGCCACCAGGGCCGGCCTAAACAGGGTAAACTATGGCTACACCTTC
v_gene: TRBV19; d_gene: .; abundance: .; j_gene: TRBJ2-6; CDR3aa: CASSINPRASSGANVLTF; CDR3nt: TGTGCCAGTAGTATAAATCCCAGGGCTAGCTCTGGGGCCAACGTCCTGACTTTC
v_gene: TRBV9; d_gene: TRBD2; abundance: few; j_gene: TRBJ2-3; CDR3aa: CASSLGLAGGAGRTDTQYF; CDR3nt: TGTGCCAGCAGCCTGGGACTAGCGGGAGGTGCGGGGAGAACAGATACGCAGTATTTT
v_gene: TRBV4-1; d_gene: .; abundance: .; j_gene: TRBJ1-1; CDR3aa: CASSQVLMNTEAFF; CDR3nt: TGCGCCAGCAGCCAAGTACTGATGAACACTGAAGCTTTCTTT
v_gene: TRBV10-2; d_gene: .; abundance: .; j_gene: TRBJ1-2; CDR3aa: CASSGEGLGYGYTF; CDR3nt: TGCGCCAGCAGTGGGGAGGGACTTGGGTATGGCTACACCTTC
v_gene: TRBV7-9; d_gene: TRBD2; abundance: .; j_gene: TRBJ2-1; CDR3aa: CASSLEGLADNEQFF; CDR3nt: TGTGCCAGCAGCTTAGAGGGACTAGCGGACAATGAGCAGTTCTTC
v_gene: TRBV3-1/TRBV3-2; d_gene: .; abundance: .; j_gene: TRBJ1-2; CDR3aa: CASSPRDGGLYGYTF; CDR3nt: TGTGCCAGCAGCCCCCGGGATGGGGGCCTCTATGGCTACACCTTC
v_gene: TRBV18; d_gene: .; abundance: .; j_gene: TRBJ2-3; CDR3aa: CASSPTQGSADTQYF; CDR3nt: TGTGCCAGCTCACCAACTCAGGGGTCGGCAGATACGCAGTATTTT
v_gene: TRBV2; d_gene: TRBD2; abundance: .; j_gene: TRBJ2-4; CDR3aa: CASSEWTSGRGTAKNIQYF; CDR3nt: TGTGCCAGCAGTGAATGGACTAGCGGGAGGGGTACGGCCAAAAACATTCAGTACTTC
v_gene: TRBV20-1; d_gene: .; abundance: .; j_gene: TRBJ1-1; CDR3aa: CSASRENTEAFF; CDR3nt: TGCAGTGCTAGTAGAGAGAACACTGAAGCTTTCTTT
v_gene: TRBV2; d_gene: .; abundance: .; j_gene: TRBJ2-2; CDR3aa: CASSEVRQTGELFF; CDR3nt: TGTGCCAGCAGTGAAGTAAGACAGACCGGGGAGCTGTTTTTT
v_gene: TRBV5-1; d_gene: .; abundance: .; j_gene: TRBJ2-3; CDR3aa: CASSLGTTSTDTQYF; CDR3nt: TGCGCCAGCAGCTTGGGCACCACTAGCACAGATACGCAGTATTTT
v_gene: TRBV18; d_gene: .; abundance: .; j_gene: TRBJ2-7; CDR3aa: CASSLPPDRTSYEQYF; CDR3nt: TGTGCCAGCTCACTTCCTCCCGACAGGACCTCCTACGAGCAGTACTTC
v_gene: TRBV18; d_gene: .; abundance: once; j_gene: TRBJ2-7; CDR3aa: CASSRTGPLAGSYEQYF; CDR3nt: TGTGCCAGCTCACGGACAGGGCCCCTAGCGGGATCCTACGAGCAGTACTTC
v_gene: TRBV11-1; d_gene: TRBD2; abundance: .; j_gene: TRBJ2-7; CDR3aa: CASSLASGQFYEQYF; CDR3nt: TGTGCCAGCAGCTTAGCTAGCGGGCAGTTCTACGAGCAGTACTTC
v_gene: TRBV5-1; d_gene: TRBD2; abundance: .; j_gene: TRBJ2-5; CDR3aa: CASSSRGYQETQYF; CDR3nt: TGCGCCAGCAGCTCGCGGGGGTACCAAGAGACCCAGTACTTC
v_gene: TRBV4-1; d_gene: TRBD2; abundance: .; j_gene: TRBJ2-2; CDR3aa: CASSQVGLAGAGELFF; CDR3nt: TGCGCCAGCAGCCAAGTTGGACTAGCGGGAGCCGGGGAGCTGTTTTTT
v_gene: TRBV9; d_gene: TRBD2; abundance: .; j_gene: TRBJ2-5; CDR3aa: CASNQVGRPGLAGGREQETQYF; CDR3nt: TGTGCCAGCAACCAGGTGGGCAGGCCCGGATTAGCGGGAGGGCGTGAGCAAGAGACCCAGTACTTC
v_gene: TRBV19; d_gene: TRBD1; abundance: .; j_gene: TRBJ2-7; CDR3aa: CASSIGQGLSEQYF; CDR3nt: TGTGCCAGTAGTATAGGACAGGGGCTCTCCGAGCAGTACTTC
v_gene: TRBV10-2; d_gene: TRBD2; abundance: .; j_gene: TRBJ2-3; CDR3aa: CASSVAGPTDTQYF; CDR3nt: TGCGCCAGCAGCGTAGCGGGGCCCACAGATACGCAGTATTTT
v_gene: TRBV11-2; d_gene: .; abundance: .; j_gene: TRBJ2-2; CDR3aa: CASSSIRGTGELFF; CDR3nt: TGTGCCAGCAGCTCCATCCGGGGGACCGGGGAGCTGTTTTTT
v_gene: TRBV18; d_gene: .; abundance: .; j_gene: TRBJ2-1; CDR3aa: CASSPSGGNEQFF; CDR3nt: TGTGCCAGCTCACCGTCCGGGGGAAATGAGCAGTTCTTC
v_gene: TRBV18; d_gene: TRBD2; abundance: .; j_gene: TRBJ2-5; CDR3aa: CASSPPSTSGRWAEQETQYF; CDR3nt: TGTGCCAGCTCACCACCGAGCACTAGCGGGAGATGGGCGGAACAAGAGACCCAGTACTTC